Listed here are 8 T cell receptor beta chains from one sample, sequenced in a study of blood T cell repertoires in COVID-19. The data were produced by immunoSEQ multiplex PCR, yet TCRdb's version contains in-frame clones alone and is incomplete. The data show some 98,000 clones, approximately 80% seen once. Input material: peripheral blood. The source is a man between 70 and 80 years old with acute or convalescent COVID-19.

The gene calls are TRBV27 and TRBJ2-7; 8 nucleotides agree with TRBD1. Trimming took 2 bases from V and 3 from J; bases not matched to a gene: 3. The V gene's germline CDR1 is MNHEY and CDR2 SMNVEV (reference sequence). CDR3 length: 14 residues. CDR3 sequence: CASSLQTGGYEQYF. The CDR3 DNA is TGTGCCAGCAGTTTACAAACAGGGGGCTACGAGCAGTACTTC.

CDR3 nucleotide sequence: TGTGCCAGCAGCCAAAGTCGGAGTGAGACTGGGTATTTT. It encodes CASSQSRSETGYF. The gene calls are TRBV11-2 and TRBJ2-3; D not resolved. Trimming took 5 bases from V and 14 from J, leaving 20 bases between them. The CDR3 runs 13 residues. Germline loops: CDR1 SGHAT, CDR2 FQNNGV.

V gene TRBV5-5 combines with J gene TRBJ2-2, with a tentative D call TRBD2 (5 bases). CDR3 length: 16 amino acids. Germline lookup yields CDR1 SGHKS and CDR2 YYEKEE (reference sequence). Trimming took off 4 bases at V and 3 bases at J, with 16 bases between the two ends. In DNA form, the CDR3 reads TGTGCCAGCAGCCGAAAACCGGGGAAGGACACCGGGGAGCTGTTTTTT. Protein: CASSRKPGKDTGELFF.

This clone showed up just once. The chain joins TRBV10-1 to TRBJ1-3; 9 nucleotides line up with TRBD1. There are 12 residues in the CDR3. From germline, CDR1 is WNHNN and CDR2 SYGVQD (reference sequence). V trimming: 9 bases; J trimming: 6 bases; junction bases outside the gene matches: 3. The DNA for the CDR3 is TGCGCCAGACAGGGGGCTGTAAACACCATATATTTT. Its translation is CARQGAVNTIYF.

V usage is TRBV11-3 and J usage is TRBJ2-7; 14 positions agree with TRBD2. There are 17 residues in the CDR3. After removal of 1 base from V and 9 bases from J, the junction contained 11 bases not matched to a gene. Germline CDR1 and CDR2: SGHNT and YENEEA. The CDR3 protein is CASSLGDEGLAGDGQYF. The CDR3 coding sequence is TGTGCCAGCAGCTTAGGAGATGAGGGACTAGCGGGAGATGGGCAGTACTTC.

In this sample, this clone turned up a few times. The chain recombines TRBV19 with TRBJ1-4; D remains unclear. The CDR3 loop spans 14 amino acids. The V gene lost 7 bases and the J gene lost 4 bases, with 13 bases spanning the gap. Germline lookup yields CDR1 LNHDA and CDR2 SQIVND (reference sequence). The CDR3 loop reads CASTREPNNEKLFF. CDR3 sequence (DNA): TGTGCCAGTACTCGGGAGCCCAATAATGAAAAACTGTTTTTT.

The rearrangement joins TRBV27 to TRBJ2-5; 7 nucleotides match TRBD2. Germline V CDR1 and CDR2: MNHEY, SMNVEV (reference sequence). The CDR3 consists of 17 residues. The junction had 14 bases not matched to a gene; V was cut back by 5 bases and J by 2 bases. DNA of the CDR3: TGTGCCAGCAGTCGGACTGCCAGACTAGCCGGGCAAGAGACCCAGTACTTC. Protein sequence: CASSRTARLAGQETQYF.

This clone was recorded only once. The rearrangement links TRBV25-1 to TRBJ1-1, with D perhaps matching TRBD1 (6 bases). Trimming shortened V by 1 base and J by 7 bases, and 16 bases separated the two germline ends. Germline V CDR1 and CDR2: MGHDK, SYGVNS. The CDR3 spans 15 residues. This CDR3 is CASSELNRVNNEAFF. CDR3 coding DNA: TGTGCCAGCAGTGAATTAAACAGGGTGAATAATGAAGCTTTCTTT.